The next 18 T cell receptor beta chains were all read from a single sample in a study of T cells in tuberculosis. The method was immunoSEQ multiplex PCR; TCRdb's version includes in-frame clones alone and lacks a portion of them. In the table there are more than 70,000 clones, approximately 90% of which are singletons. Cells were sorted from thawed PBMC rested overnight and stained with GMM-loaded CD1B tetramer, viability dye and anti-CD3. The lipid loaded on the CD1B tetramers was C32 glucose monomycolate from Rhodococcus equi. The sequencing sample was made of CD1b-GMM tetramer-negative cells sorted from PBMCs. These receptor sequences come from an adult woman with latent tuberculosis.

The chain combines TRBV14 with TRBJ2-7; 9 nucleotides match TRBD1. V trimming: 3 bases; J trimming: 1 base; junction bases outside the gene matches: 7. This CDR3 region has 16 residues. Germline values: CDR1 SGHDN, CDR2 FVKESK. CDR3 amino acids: CASSHAGTGRSYEQYF. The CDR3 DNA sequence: TGTGCCAGCAGCCATGCCGGGACAGGGAGGTCCTACGAGCAGTACTTC.

The DNA for the CDR3 is TGTGCCACCCAGGGTGGCTACGAGCAGTACGTC. Protein sequence: CATQGGYEQYV. The chain is built from TRBV2 and TRBJ2-7, with D tentatively TRBD1 (5 bases). This CDR3 is built from 11 residues. V was clipped by 10 bases and J by 3 bases, with 10 bases between them. Germline V lookup: CDR1 SNHLY, CDR2 FYNNEI.

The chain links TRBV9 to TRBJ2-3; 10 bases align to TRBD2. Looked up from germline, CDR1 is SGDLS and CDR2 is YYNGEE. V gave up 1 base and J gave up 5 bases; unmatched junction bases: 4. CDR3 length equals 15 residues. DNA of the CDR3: TGTGCCAGCAGCGTAACTAGCGGGGATCAAGATACGCAGTATTTT. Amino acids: CASSVTSGDQDTQYF.

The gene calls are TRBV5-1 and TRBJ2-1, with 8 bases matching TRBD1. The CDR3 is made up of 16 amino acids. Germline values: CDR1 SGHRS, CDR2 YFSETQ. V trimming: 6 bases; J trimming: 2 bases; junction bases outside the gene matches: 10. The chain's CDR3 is CASTLTGGTPYNEQFF. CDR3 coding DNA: TGCGCCAGCACCCTTACAGGGGGTACTCCCTACAATGAGCAGTTCTTC.

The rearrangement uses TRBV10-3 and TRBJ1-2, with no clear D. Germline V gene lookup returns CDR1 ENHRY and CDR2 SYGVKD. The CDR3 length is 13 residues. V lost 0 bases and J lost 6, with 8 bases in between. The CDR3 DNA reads TGTGCCATCAGTGAGTCAGGCAGGAATGGCTACACCTTC. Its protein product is CAISESGRNGYTF.

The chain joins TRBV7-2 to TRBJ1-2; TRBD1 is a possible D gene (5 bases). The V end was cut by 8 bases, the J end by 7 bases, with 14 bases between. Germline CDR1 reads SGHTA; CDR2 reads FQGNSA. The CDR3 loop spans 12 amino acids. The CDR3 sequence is CASAPNRPGYTF. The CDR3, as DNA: TGTGCCAGCGCCCCCAACAGGCCTGGCTACACCTTC.

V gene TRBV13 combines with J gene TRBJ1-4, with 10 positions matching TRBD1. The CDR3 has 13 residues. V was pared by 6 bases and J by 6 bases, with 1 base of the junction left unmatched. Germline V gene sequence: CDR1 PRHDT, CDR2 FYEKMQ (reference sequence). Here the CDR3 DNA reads TGTGCCAGCAGTGACAGGGGGCATGAAAAACTGTTTTTT. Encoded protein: CASSDRGHEKLFF.

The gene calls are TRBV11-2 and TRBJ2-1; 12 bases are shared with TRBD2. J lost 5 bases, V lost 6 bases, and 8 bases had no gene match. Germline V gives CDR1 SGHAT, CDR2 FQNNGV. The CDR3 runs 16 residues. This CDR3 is CASRKGTSGSHNEQFF. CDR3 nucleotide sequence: TGTGCCAGCAGGAAAGGGACTAGCGGGTCCCACAATGAGCAGTTCTTC.

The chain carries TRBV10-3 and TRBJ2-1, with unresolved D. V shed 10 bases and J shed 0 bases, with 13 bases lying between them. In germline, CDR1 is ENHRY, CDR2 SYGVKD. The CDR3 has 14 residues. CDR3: CATLSSSSYNEQFF. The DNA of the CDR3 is TGTGCCACCCTCTCTTCGAGCTCCTACAATGAGCAGTTCTTC.

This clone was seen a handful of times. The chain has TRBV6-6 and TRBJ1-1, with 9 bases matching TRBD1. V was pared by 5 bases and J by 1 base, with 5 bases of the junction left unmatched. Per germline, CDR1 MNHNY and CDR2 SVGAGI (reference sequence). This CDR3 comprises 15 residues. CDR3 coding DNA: TGTGCCAGCAGTCCCTGGACAGGGGCGAACACTGAAGCTTTCTTT. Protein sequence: CASSPWTGANTEAFF.

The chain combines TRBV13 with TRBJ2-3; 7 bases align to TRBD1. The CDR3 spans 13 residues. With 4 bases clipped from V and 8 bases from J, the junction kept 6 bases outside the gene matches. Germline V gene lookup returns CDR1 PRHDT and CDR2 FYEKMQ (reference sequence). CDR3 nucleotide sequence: TGTGCCAGCAGCTCCGAAAACAGGGGTACGCAGTATTTT. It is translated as CASSSENRGTQYF.

CDR3: CASSTPTGIYGYTF. The CDR3 DNA is TGTGCCAGTAGTACCCCGACAGGGATCTATGGCTACACCTTC. The gene calls are TRBV19 and TRBJ1-2; 7 bases line up with TRBD1. Germline V gene data show CDR1 as LNHDA and CDR2 as SQIVND (reference sequence). V shed 4 bases, J shed 4 bases, and the junction held 6 bases outside the gene matches. The CDR3 totals 14 residues.

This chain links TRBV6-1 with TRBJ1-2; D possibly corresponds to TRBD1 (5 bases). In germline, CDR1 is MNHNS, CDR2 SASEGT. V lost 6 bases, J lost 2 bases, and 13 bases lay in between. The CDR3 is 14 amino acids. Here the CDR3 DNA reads TGTGCCAGCAGATGGGACTCCTTAAACTATGGCTACACCTTC. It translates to CASRWDSLNYGYTF.

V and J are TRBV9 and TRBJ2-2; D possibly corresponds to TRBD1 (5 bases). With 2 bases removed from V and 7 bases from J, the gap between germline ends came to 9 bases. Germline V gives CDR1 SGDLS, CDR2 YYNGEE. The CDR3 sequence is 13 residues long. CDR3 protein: CASSVWGDGELFF. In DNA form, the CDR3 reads TGTGCCAGCAGCGTGTGGGGCGACGGGGAGCTGTTTTTT.

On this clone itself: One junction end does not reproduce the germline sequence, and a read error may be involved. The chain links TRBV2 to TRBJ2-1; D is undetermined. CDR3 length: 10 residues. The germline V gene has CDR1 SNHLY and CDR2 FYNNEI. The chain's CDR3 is CASSGRATVF. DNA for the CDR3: TGTGCCAGCAGTGGCCGCGCCACGGTCTTC.

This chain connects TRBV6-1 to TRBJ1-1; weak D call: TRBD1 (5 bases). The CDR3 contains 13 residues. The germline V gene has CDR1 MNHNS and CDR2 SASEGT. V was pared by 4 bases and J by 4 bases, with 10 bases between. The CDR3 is CASSGGVGTEAFF. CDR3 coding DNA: TGTGCCAGCAGTGGGGGGGTTGGCACTGAAGCTTTCTTT.

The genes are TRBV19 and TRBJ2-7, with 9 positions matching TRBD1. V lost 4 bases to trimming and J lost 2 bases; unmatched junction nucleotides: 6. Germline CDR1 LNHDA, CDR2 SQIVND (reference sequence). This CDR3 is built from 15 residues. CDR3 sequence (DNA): TGTGCCAGTAGTACCGGACAGGGGTCGACCTACGAGCAGTACTTC. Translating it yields CASSTGQGSTYEQYF.

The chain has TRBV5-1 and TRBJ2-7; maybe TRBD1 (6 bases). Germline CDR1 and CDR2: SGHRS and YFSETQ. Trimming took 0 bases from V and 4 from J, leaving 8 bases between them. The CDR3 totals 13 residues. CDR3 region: CASSLGGQYEQYF. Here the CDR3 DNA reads TGCGCCAGCAGCTTGGGGGGGCAGTACGAGCAGTACTTC.